This T cell receptor beta chain derives from a study of blood T cells in healthy people across ages. The use of a sample-barcoded 5' primer and a J-beta primer mix characterized a second PCR of roughly 7 to 11 cycles. Each CDR3 protein gets one entry after TCRdb re-called the 5' RACE reads with MiXCR. This sample has over 750,000 distinct CDR3 sequences, with approximately 25% found just once. The individuals who served as donors were healthy Caucasians living in Russia, aged about 6 to 100. PBMCs were isolated at a quantity of at least 6 million per sample. CDR3 size: 14 residues. Germline CDR1 and CDR2: SSHAT and FNYEAQ (reference sequence). The same data also contributed to another study, on T cells of mothers and their children. That source notes: A few healthy Caucasian mothers served as donors, and their six children did as well. Mothers gave over 9 million TCR beta CDR3 reads each, and children 2.5 million to 3 million each.

This TCR derives from a boy younger than 18 in good health. The source material was blood. The chain uses TRBV7-7 and TRBJ2-5, with 10 nucleotides matching TRBD2. CDR3 sequence reads: CASGERGGQETQYF. CDR3 bases: TGTGCTAGCGGCGAGCGGGGGGGCCAAGAGACCCAGTACTTC.